Shown below are 7 T cell receptor beta chains from a single sample sequenced in a study of blood T cell repertoires in COVID-19. The protocol was immunoSEQ multiplex PCR, while the TCRdb copy is restricted to in-frame clones and leaves out a portion. The sample yields about 59,000 clones, roughly four fifths seen once. Sequencing was performed on peripheral blood. These receptors all come from a woman over 75 with acute or convalescent COVID-19.

The V call is TRBV6-2 or TRBV6-3, the J call TRBJ2-7; D might be TRBD2 (6 bases). The V gene's germline CDR1 is MNHEY and CDR2 SVGEGT. Deletions cut 4 bases from V and 1 base from J, with 14 bases between. There are 15 residues in the CDR3. The CDR3 DNA sequence: TGTGCCAGCAGTTCACCGGGACTCCCATCCTACGAGCAGTACTTC. Residues: CASSSPGLPSYEQYF.

This clone was counted between two and nine times. The rearrangement joins TRBV4-2 to TRBJ1-2, with 10 bases identical to TRBD1. This CDR3 spans 13 amino acids. Germline values: CDR1 LGHNA, CDR2 YNFKEQ. Losses at the gene ends were 2 bases for V and 8 bases for J; bases not matched to a gene: 2. This CDR3 is CASSQQTGGGYTF. Here the CDR3 DNA reads TGTGCCAGCAGCCAACAGACAGGGGGCGGCTACACCTTC.

The chain joins TRBV7-3 to TRBJ2-7; no clear D. The CDR3 sequence is 13 residues long. The V end lost 5 bases, the J end lost 1 base, and 9 bases lay between the germline ends. The V gene's germline CDR1 is SGHTA and CDR2 FQGTGA. The CDR3: CASSPPGSYEQYF. The CDR3 coding sequence is TGTGCCAGCAGCCCGCCAGGATCCTACGAGCAGTACTTC.

This chain's CDR3 is CASSIREGGYTF. Here the CDR3 DNA reads TGTGCCAGTAGTATCCGGGAAGGAGGCTACACCTTC. V usage is TRBV19 and J usage is TRBJ1-2, with D uncertain. The germline gives CDR1 LNHDA, CDR2 SQIVND (reference sequence). V was cut by 3 bases and J by 8 bases, with 10 bases left in between. The CDR3 extends over 12 amino acids.

The CDR3 sequence: CASSQASGVNTGELFF. The CDR3 region has the DNA TGCGCCAGCAGCCAGGCTAGCGGGGTTAACACCGGGGAGCTGTTTTTT. This chain links TRBV4-3 with TRBJ2-2; 9 nucleotides agree with TRBD2. The trim removed 3 bases at V and 2 bases at J, leaving 4 bases unmatched. This CDR3 has 16 residues. Germline V CDR1 and CDR2: LGHNA, YSLEER.

The chain combines TRBV7-3 with TRBJ2-5; 14 bases match TRBD2. This CDR3 has 16 amino acids. J lost 4 bases, V lost 4 bases, and 5 bases had no gene match. The V gene's germline CDR1 is SGHTA and CDR2 FQGTGA. CDR3 loop: CASSSTSGGAGETQYF. The CDR3 nucleotides read TGTGCCAGCAGCTCGACTAGCGGGGGGGCCGGAGAGACCCAGTACTTC.

CDR3 protein: CASSLAEGHDPGNQPQHF. The CDR3 DNA sequence: TGCGCCAGCAGCTTGGCCGAGGGACATGATCCGGGCAATCAGCCCCAGCATTTT. J is TRBJ1-5 and V is TRBV5-1, with D perhaps TRBD1 (6 bases). CDR3 length: 18 residues. The germline V gene encodes CDR1 SGHRS and CDR2 YFSETQ. V lost 0 bases, J lost 2 bases, and 18 bases lay in between.